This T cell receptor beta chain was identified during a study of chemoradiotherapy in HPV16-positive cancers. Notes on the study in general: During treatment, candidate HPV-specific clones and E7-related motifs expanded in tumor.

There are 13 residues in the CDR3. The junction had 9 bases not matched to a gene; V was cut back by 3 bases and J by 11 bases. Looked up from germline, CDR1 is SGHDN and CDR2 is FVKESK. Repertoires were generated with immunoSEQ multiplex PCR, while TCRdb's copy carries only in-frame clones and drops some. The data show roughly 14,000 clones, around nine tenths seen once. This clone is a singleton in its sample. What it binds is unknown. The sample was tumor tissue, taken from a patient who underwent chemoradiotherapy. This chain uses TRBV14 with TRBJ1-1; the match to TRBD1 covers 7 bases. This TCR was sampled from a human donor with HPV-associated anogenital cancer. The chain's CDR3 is CASSHLTGLYAFF. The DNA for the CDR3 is TGTGCCAGCAGCCACCTGACAGGGCTCTACGCTTTCTTT. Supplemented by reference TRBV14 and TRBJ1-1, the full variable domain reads EAGVTQFPSHSVIEKGQTVTLRCDPISGHDNLYWYRRVMGKEIKFLLHFVKESKQDESGMPNNRFLAERTGGTYSTLKVQPAELEDSGVYFCASSHLTGLYAFFGQGTRLTVV.